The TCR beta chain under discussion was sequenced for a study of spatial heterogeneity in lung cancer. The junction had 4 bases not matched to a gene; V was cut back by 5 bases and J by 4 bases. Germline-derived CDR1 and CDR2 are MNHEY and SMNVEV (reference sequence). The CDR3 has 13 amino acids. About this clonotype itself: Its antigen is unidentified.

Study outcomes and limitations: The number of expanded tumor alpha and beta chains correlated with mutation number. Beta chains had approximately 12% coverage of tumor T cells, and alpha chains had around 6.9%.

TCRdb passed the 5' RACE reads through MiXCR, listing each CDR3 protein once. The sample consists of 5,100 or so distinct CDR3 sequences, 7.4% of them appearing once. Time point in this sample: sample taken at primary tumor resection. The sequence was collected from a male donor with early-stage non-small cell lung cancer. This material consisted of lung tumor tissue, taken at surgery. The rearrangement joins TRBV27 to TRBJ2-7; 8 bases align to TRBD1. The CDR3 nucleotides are TGTGCCAGCAGTAGGACAGGGCCATACGAGCAGTACTTC. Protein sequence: CASSRTGPYEQYF.